These T cell receptor beta chains were read from a single sample in a study of T cell repertoires in cytomegalovirus infection. One entry per CDR3 protein, called by TCRdb with MiXCR from the reads. The table includes approximately 770,000 distinct CDR3 sequences, 25% to 35% detected once. The antigens these receptors bind are not known. The sequenced sample was cultured CD8+ T cells from PBMCs, obtained from culture after CMV antigen stimulation. These receptor sequences come from a human donor in good health (CMV status not recorded). Some clones in this sample may be carry-over from other donors' samples. Each CDR3 is given with its conserved first and last residue. Each record gives: D gene, V gene, clone size, J gene, CDR3 protein, CDR3 DNA. A D gene is named only where the DNA matches it firmly. The size field is filled for only some rows; it gives once, few, many or a size class.

TRBD2	TRBV7-6	many	TRBJ2-1	CASSSGGNQWDEQFF	TGTGCCAGCAGCTCCGGGGGGAACCAGTGGGATGAGCAGTTCTTC
-	TRBV12-3/TRBV12-4	few	TRBJ2-5	CASSFGTEVETQYF	TGTGCCAGCAGCTTTGGAACGGAGGTAGAGACCCAGTACTTC
TRBD1	TRBV29-1	-	TRBJ2-7	CSVLKLDRGDSYEQYF	TGCAGCGTCCTAAAATTAGACAGGGGAGACTCCTACGAGCAGTACTTC
-	TRBV9	-	TRBJ2-2	CASSVAGGGAGGELFF	TGTGCCAGCAGCGTAGCCGGAGGGGGCGCCGGCGGGGAGCTGTTTTTT
TRBD1	TRBV7-6	-	TRBJ1-4	CAGSQQGAEEKLFF	TGTGCCGGCAGCCAACAGGGGGCAGAGGAAAAACTGTTTTTT
TRBD2	TRBV7-6	-	TRBJ2-5	CASSSLGVLAGQETQNF	TGTGCCAGCAGCTCCCTAGGGGTACTAGCGGGCCAAGAGACCCAGAACTTC
TRBD2	TRBV6-2/TRBV6-3	few	TRBJ2-7	CASSHSGARDEQYF	TGTGCCAGCAGTCATAGCGGGGCCAGGGACGAGCAGTACTTC
TRBD2	TRBV29-1	-	TRBJ2-1	CSATIAGVEVEQFF	TGCAGCGCCACCATAGCGGGAGTAGAGGTTGAGCAGTTCTTC
-	TRBV7-6	few	TRBJ2-1	CASSLGTLGYEQFF	TGTGCCAGCAGCCTCGGGACCCTGGGGTATGAGCAGTTCTTC
-	TRBV28	few	TRBJ1-1	CASMLPGDTEAFF	TGTGCCAGTATGCTCCCTGGGGACACTGAAGCTTTCTTT
-	TRBV7-9	few	TRBJ2-5	CASSLVEVVQETQYF	TGTGCCAGCAGCTTAGTAGAGGTGGTCCAAGAGACCCAGTACTTC
-	TRBV6-1	few	TRBJ2-4	CASSEEGRGYIQYF	TGTGCCAGCAGTGAAGAAGGCAGGGGATACATTCAGTACTTC
TRBD1	TRBV7-6	-	TRBJ1-1	CASSLAGRVRGRYTEAFF	TGTGCCAGCAGCTTAGCCGGCCGAGTGAGGGGGCGTTACACTGAAGCTTTCTTT
-	TRBV7-4	few	TRBJ2-5	CASRSPGVLRETQYF	TGTGCCAGCAGATCTCCGGGGGTCCTGCGGGAGACCCAGTACTTC
-	TRBV28	-	TRBJ2-4	CASTPWGQSNYIQYF	TGTGCCAGCACCCCCTGGGGTCAGTCTAATTACATTCAGTACTTC
-	TRBV5-6	once	TRBJ1-5	CASSSQRSANQPQHF	TGTGCCAGCAGCTCACAGCGGAGCGCCAATCAGCCCCAGCATTTT
-	TRBV7-9	many	TRBJ2-5	CASSPGTGSGETQYF	TGTGCCAGCAGTCCAGGGACGGGATCGGGAGAGACCCAGTACTTC
-	TRBV6-2/TRBV6-3	few	TRBJ1-5	CASSYPQDAQLNQPQHF	TGTGCCAGCAGTTACCCCCAAGACGCCCAGCTCAATCAGCCCCAGCATTTT
-	TRBV7-6	-	TRBJ2-2	CASSNDRAFNTGELFF	TGTGCCAGCAGCAACGACAGAGCATTTAACACCGGGGAGCTGTTTTTT
-	TRBV7-9	many	TRBJ2-1	CASSLVDEQFF	TGTGCCAGCAGCTTAGTCGATGAGCAGTTCTTC
-	TRBV28	few	TRBJ1-5	CASSFPGVNQPQHF	TGTGCCAGCAGCTTCCCAGGGGTTAATCAGCCCCAGCATTTT
TRBD1	TRBV5-6	-	TRBJ2-7	CASSSSLGQGAYYEQYF	TGTGCCAGCAGCTCAAGCCTCGGACAGGGGGCGTACTACGAGCAGTACTTC
-	TRBV20-1	many	TRBJ2-5	CSARASRPQETQYF	TGCAGTGCTAGGGCTAGCAGGCCCCAAGAGACCCAGTACTTC
TRBD1	TRBV19	-	TRBJ1-1	CASRQGLGTEAFF	TGTGCCAGTAGACAGGGGTTAGGCACTGAAGCTTTCTTT
-	TRBV11-3	-	TRBJ2-1	CASSRDPSYNEQFF	TGTGCCAGCAGCCGGGACCCCTCCTACAATGAGCAGTTCTTC
-	TRBV5-1	-	TRBJ1-4	CASSLEGNWDILFF	TGCGCCAGCAGCTTGGAGGGGAATTGGGACATACTGTTTTTT
-	TRBV29-1	-	TRBJ2-1	CSVDGGRAYNEQFF	TGCAGCGTTGATGGAGGGCGGGCCTACAATGAGCAGTTCTTC
-	TRBV11-2	-	TRBJ2-1	CASSLSTDSYNEQFF	TGTGCCAGCAGCCTTTCGACTGACTCCTACAATGAGCAGTTCTTC
TRBD1	TRBV7-9	-	TRBJ1-2	CASSSSKSGGSYGYTF	TGTGCCAGCAGCTCCTCGAAATCAGGGGGAAGCTATGGCTACACCTTC
TRBD2	TRBV20-1	few	TRBJ2-1	CSARARGDNEQFF	TGCAGTGCTAGAGCCCGGGGGGACAATGAGCAGTTCTTC
TRBD1	TRBV5-1	-	TRBJ2-3	CASSSVGQGAADTQYF	TGCGCCAGCAGCTCCGTCGGGCAGGGGGCAGCAGATACGCAGTATTTT
-	TRBV9	few	TRBJ1-5	CASSVAGSGQPQHF	TGTGCCAGCAGCGTAGCAGGGAGTGGACAGCCCCAGCATTTT
-	TRBV9	-	TRBJ1-1	CASSTSQAGTSTEAFF	TGTGCCAGCAGCACGAGCCAAGCCGGGACAAGTACTGAAGCTTTCTTT
-	TRBV4-1	many	TRBJ1-6	CASSQESGSHFVVRSPLHF	TGCGCCAGCAGCCAAGAATCGGGGAGTCATTTCGTTGTTAGGTCACCCCTCCACTTT
TRBD1	TRBV7-2	many	TRBJ1-2	CASRPNRGVKGYTF	TGTGCCAGCAGACCTAACAGGGGCGTGAAAGGCTACACCTTC
-	TRBV3-1	-	TRBJ1-5	CASSHVGTNQPQHF	TGTGCCAGCAGCCATGTGGGGACCAATCAGCCCCAGCATTTT
-	TRBV4-2	-	TRBJ1-5	CASSQDHVTAANQPQHF	TGTGCCAGCAGCCAAGATCACGTGACAGCTGCCAATCAGCCCCAGCATTTT
-	TRBV6-4	-	TRBJ1-4	CASSVSQEDEKLFF	TGTGCCAGCAGTGTGAGCCAGGAGGATGAAAAACTGTTTTTT
TRBD2	TRBV29-1	-	TRBJ2-7	CSVEASGNRGQYF	TGCAGCGTTGAGGCTAGCGGAAACCGGGGGCAGTACTTC
-	TRBV12-5	-	TRBJ1-2	CASGLVPAGNVYTF	TGTGCTAGTGGTTTGGTACCGGCAGGGAATGTCTACACCTTC